This TCR beta chain was identified during a study of blood T cells in healthy people across ages. Trimming shortened V by 4 bases and J by 5 bases, and 9 bases separated the two germline ends. There are 13 residues in the CDR3. CDR1 SGHRS and CDR2 YFSETQ come from the germline V gene. As regards this clonotype: Its antigen is undetermined.

Study-wide results and limits: Considered underestimates were the diversity estimates obtained from one million T cells. Older age coincided with a roughly linear decline in TCR beta diversity per million T cells.

Primed by a sample-barcoded 5' primer and a J-beta primer mix, a second PCR proceeded for 7 to 11 cycles. TCRdb reanalysed the 5' RACE reads using MiXCR and keeps one entry per CDR3 protein. The sample lists hundreds of thousands of distinct CDR3 sequences, roughly 25% occurring once. These records were also assigned to another study, of T cells of mothers and their children.

The source is a boy aged 5-17 years in good health. V and J are TRBV5-1 and TRBJ2-2, with D possibly matching TRBD1 (5 bases). The specimen was blood. In DNA form, the CDR3 reads TGCGCCAGCAGCCTAGGGGAAACCGGGGAGCTGTTTTTT. Its translation: CASSLGETGELFF.